This T cell receptor beta chain was found in a study of spatial heterogeneity in lung cancer. Study results and caveats: Blood carried ubiquitous expanded tumor TCRs more at resection than follow-up.

This CDR3 comprises 15 residues. The V end was cut by 3 bases, the J end by 0 bases, with 11 bases between. Germline values: CDR1 LGHDT, CDR2 YNNKEL (reference sequence). Time point: sample taken at primary tumor resection. No cells were sorted before sequencing. The whole RNA sequenced was extracted from tumor, nontumor lung or frozen PBMC. The roughly 66 donors had untreated early-stage non-small cell lung cancer. Each molecule of TCR cDNA was tagged with one unique molecular identifier. TCRdb re-called the 5' RACE reads through MiXCR, storing one row per CDR3 protein. The sample has roughly 18,000 distinct CDR3 sequences; about 20% are singletons. There are a few counts of this clonotype. Its specificity is not known.

This receptor was obtained from a male donor with early-stage non-small cell lung cancer. The chain uses TRBV3-1 and TRBJ2-5, with D perhaps matching TRBD1 (6 bases). The sequencing used PBMCs, collected at surgery. DNA of the CDR3: TGTGCCAGCAGCCAGCTAGGGGACAACCAAGAGACCCAGTACTTC. As protein: CASSQLGDNQETQYF.